This T cell receptor beta chain was captured by sequencing in a study of T cells in Graves' hyperthyroidism and ophthalmopathy. General study findings and limits: Blood shared most expanded thyroid clonotypes above 0.001.

A remark on this clonotype: What it recognizes is unknown.

An absence of ophthalmopathy progression within 18 months meant stable Graves' hyperthyroidism. The hyperthyroidism was newly diagnosed and had lasted under 2 months; the patients were aged 18 to 65. CDR3 length equals 12 residues. The V gene end was trimmed by 2 bases and the J gene end by 11 bases; junction bases not matched to a gene: 2. Germline CDR1 reads MGHDK; CDR2 reads SYGVNS. Amplified TCR beta CDR3 regions came from RNA transcripts. HTBI primers were used for first-round RT-PCR of the TCR CDR3. TCRdb reanalysed the multiplex PCR reads using MiXCR and keeps one entry per CDR3 protein. The table lists 560,000 or so distinct CDR3 sequences, approximately 44% of them singletons.

The V and J genes are TRBV25-1 and TRBJ1-1; TRBD1 matches at 10 bases. Input material: peripheral blood or thyroid tissue (not recorded which). The TCR sequence derives from a woman aged 18-29 years with Graves' hyperthyroidism. CDR3 in amino acids: CASSEQDRGAFF. The DNA of the CDR3 is TGTGCCAGCAGTGAACAGGACAGGGGGGCTTTCTTT.